The T cell receptor (beta chain) under discussion was sequenced for a study of T cells in Graves' hyperthyroidism and ophthalmopathy. Regions amplified from RNA transcripts were the TCR beta CDR3 regions. An initial round of RT-PCR targeting the TCR CDR3 relied on the HTBI primer set. Each CDR3 protein is one row after TCRdb ran MiXCR on the multiplex PCR reads. The data contain fewer than 800,000 distinct CDR3 sequences, roughly 15% of them singletons. About this clonotype: Its antigen remains unknown. This may arise from a read error, as a much more abundant clone is one base away.

Points from the study as a whole: Model predictions of ophthalmopathy came a median approximately 6.5 months before onset. Patients with ophthalmopathy were separated from those with stable hyperthyroidism by a 13 V-J model.

The ends were cut back, 8 bases at V and 13 bases at J, with 21 bases in the middle. The CDR3 is 13 amino acids. A lack of ophthalmopathy progression within 18 months defined stable Graves' hyperthyroidism. The sequencing sample was made of blood. The chain links TRBV12-3 or TRBV12-4 to TRBJ1-5; D gene ambiguous. This TCR derives from a man aged 18 to 29 with Graves' hyperthyroidism. In DNA, the CDR3 is TGTGCCAGCGGGCCTGTCCCTCCGGATACGCAGCATTTT. Translation gives CASGPVPPDTQHF.